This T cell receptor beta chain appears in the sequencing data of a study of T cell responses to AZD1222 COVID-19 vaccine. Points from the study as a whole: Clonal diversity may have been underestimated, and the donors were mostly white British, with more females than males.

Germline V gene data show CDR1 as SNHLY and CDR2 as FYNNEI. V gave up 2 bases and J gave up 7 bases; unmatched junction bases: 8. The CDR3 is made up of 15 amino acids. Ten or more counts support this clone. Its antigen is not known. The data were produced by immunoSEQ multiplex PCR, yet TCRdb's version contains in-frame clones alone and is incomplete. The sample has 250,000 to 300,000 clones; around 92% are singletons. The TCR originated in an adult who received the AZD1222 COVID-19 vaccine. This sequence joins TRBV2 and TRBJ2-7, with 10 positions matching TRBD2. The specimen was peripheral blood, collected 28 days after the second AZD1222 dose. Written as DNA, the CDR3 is TGTGCCAGCAGTGAAATGGCTAGCGGGAGAAGGGAGCAGTACTTC. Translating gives CASSEMASGRREQYF.